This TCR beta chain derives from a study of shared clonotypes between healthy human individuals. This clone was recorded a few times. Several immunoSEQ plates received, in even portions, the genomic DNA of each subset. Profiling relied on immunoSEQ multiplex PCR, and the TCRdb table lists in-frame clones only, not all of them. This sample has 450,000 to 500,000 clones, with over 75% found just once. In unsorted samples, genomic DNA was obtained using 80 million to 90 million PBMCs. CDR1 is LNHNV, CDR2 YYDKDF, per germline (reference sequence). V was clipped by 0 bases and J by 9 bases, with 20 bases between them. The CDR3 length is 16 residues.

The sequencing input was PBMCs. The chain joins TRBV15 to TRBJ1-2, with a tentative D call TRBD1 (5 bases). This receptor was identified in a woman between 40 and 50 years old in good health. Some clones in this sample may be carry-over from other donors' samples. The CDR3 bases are TGTGCCACCAGCAGAGATCAGGGACCGAACGTGGTGAGCTACACCTTC. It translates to CATSRDQGPNVVSYTF.